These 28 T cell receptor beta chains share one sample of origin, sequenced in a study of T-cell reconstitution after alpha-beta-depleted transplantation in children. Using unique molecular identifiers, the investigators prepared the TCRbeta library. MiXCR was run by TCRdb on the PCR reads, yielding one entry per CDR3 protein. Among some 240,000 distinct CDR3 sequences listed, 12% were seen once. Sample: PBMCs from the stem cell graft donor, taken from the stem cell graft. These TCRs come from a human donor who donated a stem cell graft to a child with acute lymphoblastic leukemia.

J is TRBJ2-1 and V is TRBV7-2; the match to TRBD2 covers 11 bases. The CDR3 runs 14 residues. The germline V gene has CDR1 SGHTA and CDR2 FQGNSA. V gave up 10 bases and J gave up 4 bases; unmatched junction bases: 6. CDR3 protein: CAILAGGPYNEQFF. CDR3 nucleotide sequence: TGTGCCATCCTAGCGGGGGGTCCTTACAATGAGCAGTTCTTC. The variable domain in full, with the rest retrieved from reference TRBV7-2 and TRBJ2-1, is GAGVSQSPSNKVTEKGKDVELRCDPISGHTALYWYRQSLGQGLEFLIYFQGNSAPDKSGLPSDRFSAERTGGSVSTLTIQRTQQEDSAVYLCAILAGGPYNEQFFGPGTRLTVL.

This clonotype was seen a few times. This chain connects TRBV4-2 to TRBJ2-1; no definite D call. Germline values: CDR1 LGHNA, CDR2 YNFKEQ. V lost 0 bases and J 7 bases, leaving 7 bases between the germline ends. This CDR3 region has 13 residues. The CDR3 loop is CASSQDLYNEQFF. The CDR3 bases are TGTGCCAGCAGCCAAGACCTTTATAATGAGCAGTTCTTC.

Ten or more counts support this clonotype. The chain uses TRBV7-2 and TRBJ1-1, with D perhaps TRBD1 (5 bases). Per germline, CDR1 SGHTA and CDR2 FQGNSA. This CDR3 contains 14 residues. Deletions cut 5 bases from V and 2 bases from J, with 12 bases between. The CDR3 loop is CASSRSGTNTEAFF. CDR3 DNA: TGTGCCAGCAGCCGGTCCGGGACTAACACTGAAGCTTTCTTT. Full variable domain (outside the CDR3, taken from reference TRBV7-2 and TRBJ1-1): GAGVSQSPSNKVTEKGKDVELRCDPISGHTALYWYRQSLGQGLEFLIYFQGNSAPDKSGLPSDRFSAERTGGSVSTLTIQRTQQEDSAVYLCASSRSGTNTEAFFGQGTRLTVV.

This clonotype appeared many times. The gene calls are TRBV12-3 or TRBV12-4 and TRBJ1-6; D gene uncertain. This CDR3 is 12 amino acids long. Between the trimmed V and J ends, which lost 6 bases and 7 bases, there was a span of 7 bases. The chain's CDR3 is CASSLMNSPLHF. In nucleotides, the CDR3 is TGTGCCAGCAGCTTAATGAATTCACCCCTCCACTTT.

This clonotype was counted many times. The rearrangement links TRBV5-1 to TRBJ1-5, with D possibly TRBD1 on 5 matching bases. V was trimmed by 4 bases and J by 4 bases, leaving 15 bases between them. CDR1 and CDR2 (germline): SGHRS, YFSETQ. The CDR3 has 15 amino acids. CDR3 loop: CASSPVSGWNQPQHF. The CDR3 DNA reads TGCGCCAGCAGCCCGGTGTCAGGGTGGAATCAGCCCCAGCATTTT.

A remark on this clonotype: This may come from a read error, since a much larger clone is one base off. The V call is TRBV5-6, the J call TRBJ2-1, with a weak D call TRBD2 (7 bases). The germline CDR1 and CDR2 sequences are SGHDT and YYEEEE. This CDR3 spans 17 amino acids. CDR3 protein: CAISGNRVRLISSGQFF. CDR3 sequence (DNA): TGTGCCATCAGCGGGAACAGGGTTAGGCTGATAAGTTCTGGGCAGTTCTTC.

DNA for the CDR3: TGTGCCAGCAGTCTTGACGGACCGTATGGCTACACCTTC. Its translation is CASSLDGPYGYTF. This sequence joins TRBV12-3 or TRBV12-4 and TRBJ1-2; no clear D gene. CDR3 length: 13 residues. V was cut by 5 bases and J by 5 bases, with 12 bases left in between.

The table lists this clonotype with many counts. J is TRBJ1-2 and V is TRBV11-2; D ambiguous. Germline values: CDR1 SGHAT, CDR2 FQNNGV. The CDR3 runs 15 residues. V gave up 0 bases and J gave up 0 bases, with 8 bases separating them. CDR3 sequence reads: CASSLDQLANYGYTF. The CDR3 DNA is TGTGCCAGCAGCTTAGACCAGTTAGCTAACTATGGCTACACCTTC.

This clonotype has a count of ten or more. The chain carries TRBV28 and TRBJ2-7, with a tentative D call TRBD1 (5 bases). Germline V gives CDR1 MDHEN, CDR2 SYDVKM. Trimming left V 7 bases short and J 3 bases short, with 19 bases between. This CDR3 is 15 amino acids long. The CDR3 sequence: CASISIGHAGYEQYF. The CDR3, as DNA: TGTGCCAGCATCAGCATAGGACACGCCGGCTACGAGCAGTACTTC.

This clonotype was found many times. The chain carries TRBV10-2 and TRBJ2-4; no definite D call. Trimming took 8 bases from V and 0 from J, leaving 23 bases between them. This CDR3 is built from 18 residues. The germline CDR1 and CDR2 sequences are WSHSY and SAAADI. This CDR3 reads CASGRGPPSSLAKNIQYF. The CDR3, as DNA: TGCGCCAGCGGACGTGGACCTCCAAGTAGTTTAGCCAAAAACATTCAGTACTTC.

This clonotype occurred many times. The CDR3 reads CASSQESGGTSGWNEQFF. The CDR3 DNA follows: TGTGCCAGCAGCCAAGAATCGGGCGGGACTAGCGGGTGGAATGAGCAGTTCTTC. The V gene is TRBV3-1, the J gene TRBJ2-1, with TRBD2 matching 12 bases. The CDR3 is made up of 18 amino acids. The trim removed 0 bases at V and 7 bases at J, leaving 10 bases unmatched. Germline CDR1 is LGHDT and CDR2 is YNNKEL (reference sequence).

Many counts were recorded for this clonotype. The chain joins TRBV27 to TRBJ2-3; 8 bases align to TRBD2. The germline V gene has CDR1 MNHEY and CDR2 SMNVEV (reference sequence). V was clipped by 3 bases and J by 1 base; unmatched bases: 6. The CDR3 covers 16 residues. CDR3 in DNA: TGTGCCAGCAGTTTGGTGCGTAGCGGGGGCACAGATACGCAGTATTTT. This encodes CASSLVRSGGTDTQYF.

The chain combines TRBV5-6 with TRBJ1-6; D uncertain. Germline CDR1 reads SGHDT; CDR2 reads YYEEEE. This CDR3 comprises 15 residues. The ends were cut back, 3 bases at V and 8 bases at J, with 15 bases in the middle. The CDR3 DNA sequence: TGTGCCAGCAGCTCCCCACACCCGGGTGATTCACCCCTCCACTTT. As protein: CASSSPHPGDSPLHF.

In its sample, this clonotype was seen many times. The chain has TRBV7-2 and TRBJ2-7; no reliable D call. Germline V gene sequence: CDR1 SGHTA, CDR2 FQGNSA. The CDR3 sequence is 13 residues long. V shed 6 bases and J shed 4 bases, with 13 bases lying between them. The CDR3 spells CASSPNTHYEQYF. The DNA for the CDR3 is TGTGCCAGCAGTCCTAATACACATTACGAGCAGTACTTC.

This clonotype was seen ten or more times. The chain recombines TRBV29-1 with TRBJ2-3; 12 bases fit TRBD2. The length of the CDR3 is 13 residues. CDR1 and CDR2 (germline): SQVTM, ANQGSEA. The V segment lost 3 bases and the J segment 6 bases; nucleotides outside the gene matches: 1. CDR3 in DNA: TGCAGCGTTGATGGACTAGCGGGGGATACGCAGTATTTT. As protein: CSVDGLAGDTQYF.

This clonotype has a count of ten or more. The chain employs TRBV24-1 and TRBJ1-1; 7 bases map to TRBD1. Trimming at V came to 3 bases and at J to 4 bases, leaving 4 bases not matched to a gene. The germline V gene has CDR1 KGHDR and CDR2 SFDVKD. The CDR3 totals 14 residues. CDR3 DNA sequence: TGTGCCACCAGTGATGTTCAGGGGGGCACTGAAGCTTTCTTT. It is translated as CATSDVQGGTEAFF.

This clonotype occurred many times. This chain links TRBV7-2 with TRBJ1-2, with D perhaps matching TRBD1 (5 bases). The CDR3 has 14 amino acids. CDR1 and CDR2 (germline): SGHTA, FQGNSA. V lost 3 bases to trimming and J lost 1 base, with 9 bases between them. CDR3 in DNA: TGTGCCAGCAGCTTCCCCGACAGTAACTATGGCTACACCTTC. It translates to CASSFPDSNYGYTF.

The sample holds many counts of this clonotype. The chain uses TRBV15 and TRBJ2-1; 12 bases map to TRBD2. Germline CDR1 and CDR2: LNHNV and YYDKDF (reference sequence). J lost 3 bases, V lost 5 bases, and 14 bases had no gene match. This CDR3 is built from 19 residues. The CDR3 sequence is CATSRPGASGRAVYNEQFF. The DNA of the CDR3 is TGTGCCACCAGCCGCCCAGGGGCTAGCGGGAGGGCCGTCTACAATGAGCAGTTCTTC.

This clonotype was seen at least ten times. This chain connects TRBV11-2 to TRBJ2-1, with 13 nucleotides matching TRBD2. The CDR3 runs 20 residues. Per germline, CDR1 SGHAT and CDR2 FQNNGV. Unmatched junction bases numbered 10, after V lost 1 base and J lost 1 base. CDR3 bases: TGTGCCAGCAGCTTAGTAACGGGGACTAGCGGGATAAGGTCCTACAATGAGCAGTTCTTC. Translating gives CASSLVTGTSGIRSYNEQFF. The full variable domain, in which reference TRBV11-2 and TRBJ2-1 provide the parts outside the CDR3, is EAGVAQSPRYKIIEKRQSVAFWCNPISGHATLYWYQQILGQGPKLLIQFQNNGVVDDSQLPKDRFSAERLKGVDSTLKIQPAKLEDSAVYLCASSLVTGTSGIRSYNEQFFGPGTRLTVL.

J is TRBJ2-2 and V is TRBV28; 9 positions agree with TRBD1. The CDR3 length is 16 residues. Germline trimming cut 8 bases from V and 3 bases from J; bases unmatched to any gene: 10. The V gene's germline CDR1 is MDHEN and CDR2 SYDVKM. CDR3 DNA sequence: TGTGCCAGCCGTAAGGTGGGACAGGGCCACACCGGGGAGCTGTTTTTT. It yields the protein CASRKVGQGHTGELFF.

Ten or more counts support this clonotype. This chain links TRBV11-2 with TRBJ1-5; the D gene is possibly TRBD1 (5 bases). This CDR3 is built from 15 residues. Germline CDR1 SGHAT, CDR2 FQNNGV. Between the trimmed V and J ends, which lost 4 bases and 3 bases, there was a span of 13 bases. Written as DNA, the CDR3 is TGTGCCAGCAGCTCGCAACAGGAGTACAATCAGCCCCAGCATTTT. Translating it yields CASSSQQEYNQPQHF.

CDR3 residues: CASSPPTGTNEQYF. CDR3 bases: TGTGCCAGCTCACCACCGACAGGGACGAACGAGCAGTACTTC. The chain is built from TRBV18 and TRBJ2-7; TRBD1 agrees at 7 bases. With V trimmed by 0 bases and J by 5 bases, 4 bases remained unmatched. This CDR3 has 14 amino acids. CDR1 and CDR2 (germline): KGHSH, LQKENI.

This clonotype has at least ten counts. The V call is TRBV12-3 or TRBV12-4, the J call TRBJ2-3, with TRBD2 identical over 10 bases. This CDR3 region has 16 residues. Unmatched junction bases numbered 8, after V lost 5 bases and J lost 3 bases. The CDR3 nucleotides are TGTGCCAGCAGTCTTCAAGCGGGAGGGCCAACAGATACGCAGTATTTT. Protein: CASSLQAGGPTDTQYF.

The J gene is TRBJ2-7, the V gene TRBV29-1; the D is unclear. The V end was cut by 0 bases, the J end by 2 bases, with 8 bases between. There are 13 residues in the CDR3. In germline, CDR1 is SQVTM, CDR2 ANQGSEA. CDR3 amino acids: CSVEDRNPYEQYF. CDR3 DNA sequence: TGCAGCGTTGAAGACCGAAACCCCTACGAGCAGTACTTC.

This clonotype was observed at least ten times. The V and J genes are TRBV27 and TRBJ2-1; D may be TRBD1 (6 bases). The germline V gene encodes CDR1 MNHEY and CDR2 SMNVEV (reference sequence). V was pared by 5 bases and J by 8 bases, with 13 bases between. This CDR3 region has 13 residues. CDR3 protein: CASSTRQDHEQFF. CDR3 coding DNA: TGTGCCAGCAGTACGCGACAGGACCATGAGCAGTTCTTC.

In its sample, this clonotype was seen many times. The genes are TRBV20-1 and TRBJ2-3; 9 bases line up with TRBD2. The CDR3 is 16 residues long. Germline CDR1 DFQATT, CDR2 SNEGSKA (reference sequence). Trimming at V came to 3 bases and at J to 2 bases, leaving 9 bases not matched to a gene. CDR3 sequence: CSASVISGRDTDTQYF. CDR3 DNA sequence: TGCAGTGCTAGTGTCATTAGCGGGAGAGACACAGATACGCAGTATTTT.

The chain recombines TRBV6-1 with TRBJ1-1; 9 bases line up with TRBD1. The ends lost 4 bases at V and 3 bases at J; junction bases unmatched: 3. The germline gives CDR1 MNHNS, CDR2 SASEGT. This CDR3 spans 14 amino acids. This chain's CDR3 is CASSADRGDTEAFF. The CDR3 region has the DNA TGTGCCAGCAGTGCCGACAGGGGGGACACTGAAGCTTTCTTT.

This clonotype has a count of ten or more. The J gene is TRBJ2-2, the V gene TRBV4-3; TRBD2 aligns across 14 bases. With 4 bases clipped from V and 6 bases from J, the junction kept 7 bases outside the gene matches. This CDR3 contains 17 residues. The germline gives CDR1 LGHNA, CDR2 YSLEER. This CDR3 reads CASSPRTSGRFAGELFF. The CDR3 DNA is TGCGCCAGCAGCCCCCGGACTAGCGGGAGGTTCGCCGGGGAGCTGTTTTTT.